This T cell receptor beta chain was retrieved from a study of cytomegalovirus exposure and HLA in healthy donors. Study background: Within an early data release were 85 million or so unique TCRs drawn from HLA-typed donors.

A multiplex PCR was run with 60 Vbeta primers and 13 Jbeta primers. Sequenced by immunoSEQ multiplex PCR; TCRdb stores in-frame clones only, minus some. The sample includes 130,000 to 150,000 clones, about 80% of them seen just once. About this clone: Its target is unknown.

J was trimmed by 9 bases and V by 0 bases; bases with no gene match: 4. This CDR3 contains 15 residues. The germline CDR1 and CDR2 sequences are SGHNT and YYREEE (reference sequence). General study results and limits: As a later analysis revealed, the rate of TCR association differed by HLA locus, with DRB1 most and HLA-C fewest. For most TCR beta V segments, an earlier analysis put the productive rate at about 87% or about 30% of the time. It was taken for granted in presence/absence analyses that sequencing depth across donors was roughly uniform.

Specimen: PBMCs. V gene TRBV5-4 combines with J gene TRBJ2-1, with 12 bases that match TRBD2. The clonotype was recovered from a man aged 35-49 years in good health and CMV-seropositive. In DNA, the CDR3 is TGTGCCAGCAGCTTGGGACTAGCGGGAGCTGTTGAGCAGTTCTTC. Protein product: CASSLGLAGAVEQFF.